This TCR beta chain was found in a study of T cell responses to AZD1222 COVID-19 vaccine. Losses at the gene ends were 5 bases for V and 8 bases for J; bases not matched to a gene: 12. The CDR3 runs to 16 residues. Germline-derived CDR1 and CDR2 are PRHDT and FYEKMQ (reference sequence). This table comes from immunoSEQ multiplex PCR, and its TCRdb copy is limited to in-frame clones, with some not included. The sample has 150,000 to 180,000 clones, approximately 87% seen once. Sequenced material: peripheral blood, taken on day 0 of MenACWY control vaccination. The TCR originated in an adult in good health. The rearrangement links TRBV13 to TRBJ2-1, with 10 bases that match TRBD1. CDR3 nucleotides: TGTGCCAGCAGCCTCAGACTGACAGGGGGCGGGGATGAGCAGTTCTTC. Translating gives CASSLRLTGGGDEQFF.